Below, 14 T cell receptor beta chains from the same sample are listed, as sequenced in a study of cytomegalovirus exposure and HLA in healthy donors. PCR employed 60 Vbeta and 13 Jbeta primers. The assay was immunoSEQ multiplex PCR, and TCRdb's table has in-frame clones only and misses some. The profile shows over 150,000 clones, about four fifths of them singletons. Input material: PBMCs. All receptors derive from a male donor in good health and CMV-seronegative.

The chain recombines TRBV19 with TRBJ1-5; TRBD1 might be the D (5 bases). Germline-derived CDR1 and CDR2 are LNHDA and SQIVND (reference sequence). This CDR3 comprises 17 residues. V lost 5 bases, J lost 0 bases, and 17 bases lay in between. The CDR3 DNA sequence: TGTGCCAGTAGTCCCGGGGGACGGACAAATAGCAATCAGCCCCAGCATTTT. Its protein is CASSPGGRTNSNQPQHF.

V gene TRBV29-1 combines with J gene TRBJ1-5, with D maybe TRBD1 (5 bases). V gave up 7 bases and J gave up 5 bases, with 12 bases separating them. The CDR3 has 12 residues. Germline V gene lookup returns CDR1 SQVTM and CDR2 ANQGSEA. In DNA form, the CDR3 reads TGCAGCGCCGGGGGAGGAGATCAGCCCCAGCATTTT. Translation: CSAGGGDQPQHF. The whole variable domain, remainder taken from reference TRBV29-1 and TRBJ1-5, is SAVISQKPSRDICQRGTSLTIQCQVDSQVTMMFWYRQQPGQSLTLIATANQGSEATYESGFVIDKFPISRPNLTFSTLTVSNMSPEDSSIYLCSAGGGDQPQHFGDGTRLSIL.

This clone appeared a few times. The genes are TRBV6-5 and TRBJ2-5, with D possibly matching TRBD1 (5 bases). Looked up from germline, CDR1 is MNHEY and CDR2 is SVGAGI. The germline V and J ends were trimmed by 10 bases and 7 bases, with 22 bases remaining between them. This CDR3 has 14 amino acids. In DNA, the CDR3 is TGTGCCACCCAGGCCCGTAGGGGTTCCGGGACCCAGTACTTC. It translates to CATQARRGSGTQYF.

The V and J genes are TRBV19 and TRBJ2-3, with a tentative D call TRBD1 (5 bases). This CDR3 has 15 residues. Trimming left V 3 bases short and J 5 bases short, with 15 bases between. The germline gives CDR1 LNHDA, CDR2 SQIVND (reference sequence). The CDR3 DNA is TGTGCCAGTAGTATCCAAAGCAGGGTGCTAGATACGCAGTATTTT. This translates into CASSIQSRVLDTQYF.

The sample holds a few counts of this clone. This chain uses TRBV29-1 with TRBJ2-3; 9 nucleotides agree with TRBD2. The CDR3 has 14 amino acids. The germline V gene has CDR1 SQVTM and CDR2 ANQGSEA. J lost 5 bases, V lost 7 bases, and 10 bases had no gene match. CDR3 amino acids: CSALKPSGVDTQYF. The CDR3 DNA is TGCAGCGCCTTGAAGCCTAGCGGGGTAGATACGCAGTATTTT.

Regarding this clone: Other DNA variants within this sample encode the same CDR3. The J gene is TRBJ1-1, the V gene TRBV6-5, with D possibly TRBD1 on 5 matching bases. V dropped 2 bases and J dropped 1 base, with 8 bases sitting between them. The CDR3 has 14 amino acids. Germline-derived CDR1 and CDR2 are MNHEY and SVGAGI. CDR3 sequence (DNA): TGTGCCAGCAGTTACAGGGGCCGGAACACTGAAGCTTTCTTT. Its protein is CASSYRGRNTEAFF.

This chain uses TRBV28 with TRBJ2-5, with a tentative D call TRBD1 (6 bases). With the DNA end fitting TRBJ2-7 better, the J assignment may be wrong. The length of the CDR3 is 14 residues. Germline CDR1 reads MDHEN; CDR2 reads SYDVKM. In nucleotides, the CDR3 is TGTGCCAGTACAGGGTTACTTCCACCCTACGAGCAGTACTTC. Encoded protein: CASTGLLPPYEQYF.

This clone was seen just once. This chain links TRBV28 with TRBJ1-2, with D possibly being TRBD1 (5 bases). V lost 8 bases to trimming and J lost 0 bases, with 7 bases between them. Germline values: CDR1 MDHEN, CDR2 SYDVKM. The CDR3 sequence is 12 residues long. This CDR3 is CASAGTNYGYTF. Here the CDR3 DNA reads TGTGCCAGCGCAGGGACTAACTATGGCTACACCTTC.

The chain recombines TRBV19 with TRBJ1-1; 8 bases are a match to TRBD1. CDR3 size: 14 residues. Germline V gives CDR1 LNHDA, CDR2 SQIVND (reference sequence). V lost 5 bases to trimming and J lost 2 bases; unmatched junction nucleotides: 4. CDR3 loop: CASSRQGRNTEAFF. CDR3 nucleotide sequence: TGTGCCAGTAGTCGACAGGGGAGAAACACTGAAGCTTTCTTT.

V and J are TRBV19 and TRBJ2-3, with 9 bases matching TRBD2. J lost 5 bases, V lost 3 bases, and 9 bases had no gene match. The CDR3 length is 16 residues. CDR1 is LNHDA and CDR2 is SQIVND in the germline V gene (reference sequence). The CDR3 protein is CASSIPGGRALDTQYF. The DNA for the CDR3 is TGTGCCAGTAGTATTCCCGGCGGGAGGGCCTTAGATACGCAGTATTTT.

V gene TRBV5-6 combines with J gene TRBJ1-2; no firm D call. V was cut by 0 bases and J by 2 bases, with 5 bases left in between. The CDR3 is 13 amino acids. The germline CDR1 and CDR2 sequences are SGHDT and YYEEEE. The CDR3 region is CASSLDRNYGYTF. In DNA form, the CDR3 reads TGTGCCAGCAGCTTGGACAGAAACTATGGCTACACCTTC.

The chain employs TRBV30 and TRBJ2-1; 10 bases align to TRBD1. V was clipped by 3 bases and J by 4 bases; unmatched bases: 6. The CDR3 spans 15 residues. Germline V CDR1 and CDR2: GTSNPN, SVGIG (reference sequence). The CDR3 is CAWSQPGQGYNEQFF. CDR3 sequence (DNA): TGTGCCTGGAGCCAACCGGGACAGGGGTACAATGAGCAGTTCTTC.

The chain links TRBV25-1 to TRBJ1-2, with a tentative D call TRBD1 (6 bases). V lost 4 bases to trimming and J lost 0 bases, with 12 bases between them. This CDR3 comprises 15 residues. Per germline, CDR1 MGHDK and CDR2 SYGVNS. The CDR3 sequence: CASSGTGMTNYGYTF. The CDR3 DNA sequence: TGTGCCAGCAGTGGAACAGGGATGACTAACTATGGCTACACCTTC.

The chain uses TRBV6-5 and TRBJ1-5; D is undetermined. This CDR3 spans 15 amino acids. The ends were cut back, 6 bases at V and 0 bases at J, with 12 bases in the middle. The germline CDR1 and CDR2 sequences are MNHEY and SVGAGI. DNA of the CDR3: TGTGCCAGCAGACCCCGGGGTCATAGCAATCAGCCCCAGCATTTT. It translates to CASRPRGHSNQPQHF.